Listed below are T cell receptor beta chains from one sample, sequenced in a study of control samples from healthy donors and cancer patients. Repertoires were generated with immunoSEQ multiplex PCR, while TCRdb's copy carries only in-frame clones and drops some. This table has under 80,000 clones, around 95% appearing once. Sample: blood. The receptors originated from a woman between 35 and 50 years old in good health. The CDR3 runs from the conserved cysteine through the conserved F or W. Not all rows give a size; the values are once, few, many and, for expanded clones, a class.

>-|14|TRBV5-1
CASSLGPEGTEAFF
>-|12|TRBV5-6
CARLASPSEQFF
>-|15|TRBV7-2
CASSQGGPRDQPQHF
>-|15|TRBV18
CASSPGLVLAGELFF
>-|13|TRBV5-4
CASSDGPKETQYF
>-|13|TRBV6-5
CASSQGGPDTQYF
>-|13|TRBV6-5
CASRTSGGGELFF
>-|12|TRBV2
CASSERRGEAFF
>once|14|TRBV19
CASGGGRGLQPQHF
>-|12|TRBV28
CASGQGARGYTF
>-|14|TRBV11-3
CASSTRGGTGELFF
>-|17|TRBV4-3
CASSHELQGASNQPQHF
>-|13|TRBV4-2
CASSQDGGQPQHF
>-|16|TRBV21-1
CASSDPGEGEGNEQFF
>-|11|TRBV18
CASSQQETQYF
>-|14|TRBV7-9
CASSFSRTGEKLFF
>-|13|TRBV28
CASSLRRYNEQFF
>-|14|TRBV7-2
CASSFERGADTQYF
>few|13|TRBV6-4
CASSNSGTGELFF
>-|12|TRBV3-1/TRBV3-2
CASSLDPYEQYF
>once|14|TRBV20-1
CSASSGGVSEKLFF
>-|13|TRBV7-9
CASSPGVVETQYF
>-|11|TRBV5-6
CASSKEETQYF
>-|14|TRBV6-5
CASKRGERTGELFF
>-|16|TRBV6-5
CASSYAFGLASDTQYF
>-|14|TRBV19
CASSIRTGGTEAFF
>-|18|TRBV9
CASSPRGAGVMVADTQYF
>-|14|TRBV7-9
CASSEEGRFKKLFF
>-|15|TRBV30
CAWSAPLQWGETQYF
>-|14|TRBV30
CACSRGRPTNGYTF
>-|12|TRBV30
CARDSRGYGYTF
>-|16|TRBV6-1
CASSARLSSSYNEQFF
>-|15|TRBV28
CASSFRSLFPYEQYF
>-|16|TRBV5-1
CASSLKLAAGADTQYF
>few|13|TRBV6-5
CASSPGQNYGYTF
>-|14|TRBV18
CASSPSGSYNEQFF
>once|14|TRBV10-3
CATKGTGGYTEAFF
>-|12|TRBV18
CASSPRTGEQYF
>once|15|TRBV5-1
CASSSNLGVADTQYF
>-|16|TRBV19
CASSMRRLAGTGELFF
>-|15|TRBV18
CASSPEGGANEKLFF
>-|16|TRBV7-2
CASRSLRSGGFTEAFF
>-|15|TRBV6-2/TRBV6-3
CASSRTGVRYTEAFF
>once|15|TRBV29-1
CSVERTSGVTDTQYF
>-|14|TRBV7-8
CASSSGGGNQPQHF
>-|15|TRBV2
CASSDIGTANTEAFF
>-|17|TRBV7-9
CASSSLDRYISGNTIYF
>-|16|TRBV6-6
CASSRSGQVANSPLHF
>-|12|TRBV5-1
CASRGGGSPLHF
>-|15|TRBV6-5
CASGQGSSYNSPLHF
>once|15|TRBV6-5
CASSYSGRKDQPQHF
>-|13|TRBV6-1
CASSDPGNYGYTF
>-|12|TRBV30
CASDREGYGYTF
>-|14|TRBV3-1/TRBV3-2
CASSEATWGETQYF
>once|14|TRBV7-9
CASSSDPSTDTQYF
>-|15|TRBV7-2
CASSLEAGTSYEQYF
>-|16|TRBV20-1
CSASPLIGLAMNEQFF
>once|15|TRBV27
CASRETGLAFNEQFF
>-|14|TRBV7-9
CASRSGTSGNTIYF